A selection of T cell receptor beta chains follows, all from one sample in a study of blood T cell repertoires in COVID-19. Clones were read by immunoSEQ multiplex PCR, and TCRdb kept only the in-frame ones, dropping some. The sample holds fewer than 250,000 clones, about 87% seen once. Sequenced input: peripheral blood. These receptors were collected from a man aged 70-80 years with acute or convalescent COVID-19. CDR3s include the opening cysteine and the closing phenylalanine or tryptophan. Each record gives: CDR3 DNA, CDR3 protein, clone size, J gene, V gene, D gene. D genes are given only for firm matches. A clone size is listed for some rows: how often the clone was seen (once, few, many), or a class if it is expanded.

CDR3 DNA: TGTGCCAGCAGCTTAAAGACTAGCGGGGATTCCTACGAGCAGTACTTC
CDR3 protein: CASSLKTSGDSYEQYF
clone size: .
J gene: TRBJ2-7
V gene: TRBV5-4
D gene: TRBD2

CDR3 DNA: TGTGCCAGCAGCTTAGGCAGGGGGCAGCATCAAGAGACCCAGTACTTC
CDR3 protein: CASSLGRGQHQETQYF
clone size: .
J gene: TRBJ2-5
V gene: TRBV7-8
D gene: TRBD1

CDR3 DNA: TGTGCCAGCTCACGGGGGACTAGCGTGTCCAATGAGCAGTTCTTC
CDR3 protein: CASSRGTSVSNEQFF
clone size: once
J gene: TRBJ2-1
V gene: TRBV18
D gene: TRBD2

CDR3 DNA: TGCAGCGTTGTTGGAGCGGGGAACACCGGGGAGCTGTTTTTT
CDR3 protein: CSVVGAGNTGELFF
clone size: .
J gene: TRBJ2-2
V gene: TRBV29-1
D gene: .

CDR3 DNA: TGTGCCAGCAGTTTACAGTCTTATGGCTACACCTTC
CDR3 protein: CASSLQSYGYTF
clone size: once
J gene: TRBJ1-2
V gene: TRBV28
D gene: .

CDR3 DNA: TGCGCCAGCAGCCCCACAGGACAGGGGAACACCGGGGAGCTGTTTTTT
CDR3 protein: CASSPTGQGNTGELFF
clone size: .
J gene: TRBJ2-2
V gene: TRBV5-1
D gene: TRBD1

CDR3 DNA: TGTGCCAGCGTTTCCTTCGGGTCTGGAAACACCATATATTTT
CDR3 protein: CASVSFGSGNTIYF
clone size: .
J gene: TRBJ1-3
V gene: TRBV25-1
D gene: .

CDR3 DNA: TGTGCCAGCTCACAAAATCAGGGGAGGAACACCGGGGAGCTGTTTTTT
CDR3 protein: CASSQNQGRNTGELFF
clone size: .
J gene: TRBJ2-2
V gene: TRBV18
D gene: .

CDR3 DNA: TGCGCCAGCAGCTTCTCCTCTTATGGCAGGCGGAACACCGGGGAGCTGTTTTTT
CDR3 protein: CASSFSSYGRRNTGELFF
clone size: .
J gene: TRBJ2-2
V gene: TRBV5-1
D gene: .

CDR3 DNA: TGTGCCAGCGGGGGGACGGGCAATCAGCCCCAGCATTTT
CDR3 protein: CASGGTGNQPQHF
clone size: once
J gene: TRBJ1-5
V gene: TRBV25-1
D gene: .

CDR3 DNA: TGTGCCATCAGTGAGTATAGACTAGCGGGAGGCACAGATACGCAGTATTTT
CDR3 protein: CAISEYRLAGGTDTQYF
clone size: .
J gene: TRBJ2-3
V gene: TRBV10-3
D gene: TRBD2

CDR3 DNA: TGTGCCAGCAGCCAAGGCAGGGTACACACAGATACGCAGTATTTT
CDR3 protein: CASSQGRVHTDTQYF
clone size: .
J gene: TRBJ2-3
V gene: TRBV3-1/TRBV3-2
D gene: .

CDR3 DNA: TGTGCCAGCAGCTTGGATTGGGCCCCCTCCTACAATGAGCAGTTCTTC
CDR3 protein: CASSLDWAPSYNEQFF
clone size: .
J gene: TRBJ2-1
V gene: TRBV7-2
D gene: .

CDR3 DNA: TGTGCCAGCAGCCCACAGGGGGCGTCCGGGGCCAACGTCCTGACTTTC
CDR3 protein: CASSPQGASGANVLTF
clone size: .
J gene: TRBJ2-6
V gene: TRBV5-4
D gene: TRBD1

CDR3 DNA: TGTGCCAGCAGGGTTCAGGGGGCTAGTGGCTACACCTTC
CDR3 protein: CASRVQGASGYTF
clone size: few
J gene: TRBJ1-2
V gene: TRBV12-3/TRBV12-4
D gene: TRBD1

CDR3 DNA: TGCGCCAGCAGCTTGAACGGGGAGCCCTACAATGAGCAGTTCTTC
CDR3 protein: CASSLNGEPYNEQFF
clone size: once
J gene: TRBJ2-1
V gene: TRBV5-1
D gene: .

CDR3 DNA: TGTGCCAGCAGGAGGTTCCCACTAGCGGGAGAGAGATACGAGCAGTACTTC
CDR3 protein: CASRRFPLAGERYEQYF
clone size: .
J gene: TRBJ2-7
V gene: TRBV21-1
D gene: .

CDR3 DNA: TGTGCCAGCAGCGTAGGACTAGCGGGAGGGATGTACCAAGAGACCCAGTACTTC
CDR3 protein: CASSVGLAGGMYQETQYF
clone size: .
J gene: TRBJ2-5
V gene: TRBV9
D gene: TRBD2

CDR3 DNA: TGTGCCAGCAGTCGGACAGGATCTAATGGTGGCGAGCAGTACTTC
CDR3 protein: CASSRTGSNGGEQYF
clone size: .
J gene: TRBJ2-7
V gene: TRBV6-5
D gene: TRBD1

CDR3 DNA: TGCGCCAGCAGCTTGGATAGTAATGAGCAGTTCTTC
CDR3 protein: CASSLDSNEQFF
clone size: .
J gene: TRBJ2-1
V gene: TRBV5-1
D gene: .